The 24 T cell receptor beta chains in this list originate from one sample, sequenced in a study of cytomegalovirus exposure and HLA in healthy donors. Vbeta (60) and Jbeta (13) primers were used in the PCR. Only in-frame clones appear in the TCRdb table, and some are missing; sequencing was by immunoSEQ multiplex PCR. The sample has 150,000 to 180,000 clones, about 85% seen once; the top ten hold 2% to 2.5%. The material sequenced was PBMCs. These receptors came from a woman younger than 30 in good health and CMV-seronegative.

A few counts support this clone. The chain uses TRBV4-1 and TRBJ2-1; possible D gene TRBD2, 6 bases. Trimming took 1 base from V and 0 from J, leaving 10 bases between them. Germline V gives CDR1 MGHRA, CDR2 YSYEKL. This CDR3 is built from 16 residues. DNA of the CDR3: TGCGCCAGCAGCCAAGTGGGACTCCTCTCCTACAATGAGCAGTTCTTC. As protein: CASSQVGLLSYNEQFF.

The gene calls are TRBV29-1 and TRBJ1-1, with D maybe TRBD1 (5 bases). The CDR3 runs to 18 residues. CDR1 is SQVTM and CDR2 is ANQGSEA in the germline V gene. V was cut by 1 base and J by 0 bases, with 21 bases left in between. The DNA for the CDR3 is TGCAGCGTTGAAGTGCAGGGAAGATTATTGTCTATGAACACTGAAGCTTTCTTT. Translation gives CSVEVQGRLLSMNTEAFF. Supplemented by reference TRBV29-1 and TRBJ1-1, the full variable domain reads SAVISQKPSRDICQRGTSLTIQCQVDSQVTMMFWYRQQPGQSLTLIATANQGSEATYESGFVIDKFPISRPNLTFSTLTVSNMSPEDSSIYLCSVEVQGRLLSMNTEAFFGQGTRLTVV.

This chain uses TRBV19 with TRBJ2-5, with 10 positions matching TRBD1. The trim removed 7 bases at V and 11 bases at J, leaving 13 bases unmatched. Looked up from germline, CDR1 is LNHDA and CDR2 is SQIVND (reference sequence). This CDR3 comprises 14 residues. The CDR3, as DNA: TGTGCCAGTAATTCGGGACAGGGGTTCAGGGAGCAGTACTTC. Its translation: CASNSGQGFREQYF.

The chain uses TRBV5-5 and TRBJ1-5; D is possibly TRBD1 (6 bases). Germline CDR1 SGHKS, CDR2 YYEKEE (reference sequence). V lost 2 bases, J lost 3 bases, and 15 bases lay in between. This CDR3 is 16 amino acids long. CDR3 DNA sequence: TGTGCCAGCAGCTTAGGTAGGGGGGACTACAATCAGCCCCAGCATTTT. Translating it yields CASSLGRGDYNQPQHF.

The rearrangement joins TRBV7-2 to TRBJ1-4; no firm D call. Germline loops: CDR1 SGHTA, CDR2 FQGNSA. Deletions cut 5 bases from V and 4 bases from J, with 14 bases between. The CDR3 totals 15 residues. CDR3 in DNA: TGTGCCAGCAGCCTAGACGGACTCCATAATGAAAAACTGTTTTTT. Residues: CASSLDGLHNEKLFF.

There are a few counts of this clone. This sequence joins TRBV4-3 and TRBJ2-3, with D tentatively TRBD1 (5 bases). The V gene lost 1 base and the J gene lost 8 bases, with 10 bases spanning the gap. In germline, CDR1 is LGHNA, CDR2 YSLEER. The length of the CDR3 is 13 residues. In nucleotides, the CDR3 is TGCGCCAGCAGCCAAGGGATCCAGGGTACGCAGTATTTT. It translates to CASSQGIQGTQYF.

The chain combines TRBV18 with TRBJ2-5; D remains ambiguous. The germline V and J ends were trimmed by 3 bases and 5 bases, with 16 bases remaining between them. Germline V gives CDR1 KGHSH, CDR2 LQKENI. The CDR3 has 15 amino acids. CDR3 DNA sequence: TGTGCCAGCTCACCGACGAAGGAGTTTTGGGAGACCCAGTACTTC. Residues: CASSPTKEFWETQYF.

The chain recombines TRBV4-3 with TRBJ2-2, with 10 positions matching TRBD2. J gave up 6 bases and V 4 bases, and 8 bases lay outside the gene matches. The CDR3 covers 16 residues. Germline V gene data show CDR1 as LGHNA and CDR2 as YSLEER. The CDR3 sequence is CASSPPAGGPPGELFF. CDR3 bases: TGCGCCAGCAGCCCACCAGCGGGAGGGCCTCCCGGGGAGCTGTTTTTT.

This chain uses TRBV25-1 with TRBJ2-3; D ambiguous. There are 12 residues in the CDR3. Trimming removed 8 bases at V and 3 bases at J, with 9 bases between. CDR1 and CDR2 (germline): MGHDK, SYGVNS. CDR3 loop: CASSQLTDTQYF. The DNA for the CDR3 is TGTGCCAGCTCTCAGTTGACAGATACGCAGTATTTT.

The rearrangement uses TRBV10-3 and TRBJ1-1, with 9 nucleotides matching TRBD1. With V trimmed by 2 bases and J by 4 bases, 5 bases remained unmatched. The V gene's germline CDR1 is ENHRY and CDR2 SYGVKD. CDR3 length: 15 amino acids. The CDR3 nucleotides read TGTGCCATCAGTGAGACAGGGGGCGCGGGCACTGAAGCTTTCTTT. Protein product: CAISETGGAGTEAFF.

This rearrangement joins TRBV7-2 to TRBJ2-7; D possibly corresponds to TRBD2 (6 bases). V dropped 1 base and J dropped 2 bases, with 12 bases sitting between them. The CDR3 covers 15 residues. Looked up from germline, CDR1 is SGHTA and CDR2 is FQGNSA. This chain's CDR3 is CASSLGGGKTYEQYF. CDR3 in DNA: TGTGCCAGCAGCTTAGGCGGCGGGAAGACCTACGAGCAGTACTTC. The full variable domain, its missing parts supplied by reference TRBV7-2 and TRBJ2-7, is GAGVSQSPSNKVTEKGKDVELRCDPISGHTALYWYRQSLGQGLEFLIYFQGNSAPDKSGLPSDRFSAERTGGSVSTLTIQRTQQEDSAVYLCASSLGGGKTYEQYFGPGTRLTVT.

The rearrangement joins TRBV6-5 to TRBJ2-3, with a weak D call TRBD2 (5 bases). V dropped 0 bases and J dropped 1 base, with 8 bases sitting between them. CDR1 MNHEY and CDR2 SVGAGI come from the germline V gene. This CDR3 has 15 amino acids. The CDR3 region is CASSYSIGGTDTQYF. DNA for the CDR3: TGTGCCAGCAGTTACTCGATCGGGGGCACAGATACGCAGTATTTT.

This clone showed up just once. This chain connects TRBV18 to TRBJ2-5, with 11 bases matching TRBD1. Germline V CDR1 and CDR2: KGHSH, LQKENI. This CDR3 is 16 amino acids long. V lost 4 bases and J lost 5; bases outside the gene matches: 9. The CDR3 nucleotides read TGTGCCAGCTCACTCCCCGGGACAGGGGGTCGGGAGACCCAGTACTTC. This gives the protein CASSLPGTGGRETQYF.

The J gene is TRBJ2-7, the V gene TRBV7-2; 8 nucleotides agree with TRBD1. Germline CDR1 SGHTA, CDR2 FQGNSA. V was clipped by 5 bases and J by 6 bases; unmatched bases: 3. The CDR3 spans 12 residues. For the CDR3, the DNA is TGTGCCAGCAGCATCGACAGGGGCGAGCAGTACTTC. Residues: CASSIDRGEQYF.

The CDR3 DNA is TGTGCCTGGAGGGGGACAGGGGGTGCGGGGCAGTACTTC. Its translation: CAWRGTGGAGQYF. The chain links TRBV30 to TRBJ2-7; 11 bases are shared with TRBD1. This CDR3 is built from 13 residues. After removal of 3 bases from V and 9 bases from J, the junction contained 7 bases not matched to a gene. Germline V gives CDR1 GTSNPN, CDR2 SVGIG (reference sequence).

Only one count was recorded for this clone. The chain links TRBV7-9 to TRBJ2-3; 8 bases align to TRBD2. Germline V gives CDR1 SEHNR, CDR2 FQNEAQ (reference sequence). With 4 bases clipped from V and 6 bases from J, the junction kept 9 bases outside the gene matches. The CDR3 contains 15 residues. The CDR3 loop reads CASSSRPGGPDTQYF. The CDR3 DNA is TGTGCCAGCAGCTCGAGACCGGGAGGGCCGGATACGCAGTATTTT.

The chain links TRBV30 to TRBJ1-2; 8 bases are shared with TRBD1. The germline V gene has CDR1 GTSNPN and CDR2 SVGIG (reference sequence). J gave up 8 bases and V 5 bases, and 10 bases lay outside the gene matches. CDR3 length: 13 amino acids. This CDR3 is CAWATGDARGYTF. The CDR3 nucleotides are TGTGCCTGGGCGACAGGGGATGCGCGGGGCTACACCTTC.

This clone was counted a single time. This chain connects TRBV4-1 to TRBJ1-6; D is perhaps TRBD1 (6 bases). In germline, CDR1 is MGHRA, CDR2 YSYEKL. Trimming took 4 bases from V and 9 from J, leaving 34 bases between them. This CDR3 spans 21 amino acids. The CDR3 here is CASSPQRTQGIRDIMSSPLHF. CDR3 in DNA: TGCGCCAGCAGCCCCCAACGAACCCAGGGAATTAGGGACATAATGAGTTCACCCCTCCACTTT.

The V gene is TRBV6-5, the J gene TRBJ2-1; D not resolved. CDR1 MNHEY and CDR2 SVGAGI come from the germline V gene. The V end was cut by 4 bases, the J end by 8 bases, with 6 bases between. This CDR3 is 11 amino acids long. Here the CDR3 DNA reads TGTGCCAGCAGTTCCAGTGATGAGCAGTTCTTC. Translated, it gives CASSSSDEQFF.

V gene TRBV5-4 combines with J gene TRBJ2-1; tentatively, D is TRBD1 (6 bases). Looked up from germline, CDR1 is SGHNT and CDR2 is YYREEE (reference sequence). The ends were cut back, 4 bases at V and 2 bases at J, with 10 bases in the middle. The CDR3 length is 14 residues. The CDR3 here is CASSIQGTYNEQFF. CDR3 sequence (DNA): TGTGCCAGCAGCATACAGGGTACCTACAATGAGCAGTTCTTC.

The chain has TRBV30 and TRBJ2-7; the D is unclear. CDR3 length equals 11 residues. Germline CDR1 and CDR2: GTSNPN and SVGIG (reference sequence). Trimming left V 5 bases short and J 1 base short, with 6 bases between. CDR3 amino acids: CAWGDSYEQYF. CDR3 coding DNA: TGTGCCTGGGGAGATTCCTACGAGCAGTACTTC.

The chain uses TRBV7-2 and TRBJ2-2, with 8 bases identical to TRBD2. CDR3 length: 16 residues. CDR1 is SGHTA and CDR2 is FQGNSA in the germline V gene. Unmatched junction bases numbered 9, after V lost 5 bases and J lost 4 bases. CDR3: CASSTRGGLSTGELFF. The CDR3 nucleotides are TGTGCCAGCAGCACCCGGGGGGGGCTAAGCACCGGGGAGCTGTTTTTT.

V usage is TRBV30 and J usage is TRBJ2-4; TRBD1 might be the D (5 bases). This CDR3 is 15 amino acids long. V was pared by 5 bases and J by 0 bases, with 14 bases between. CDR1 is GTSNPN, CDR2 SVGIG, per germline (reference sequence). Here the CDR3 reads CAWSTGVLAKNIQYF. The CDR3 DNA reads TGTGCCTGGTCAACAGGCGTCCTAGCCAAAAACATTCAGTACTTC.

This chain links TRBV6-5 with TRBJ2-2; TRBD2 matches 8 bases. Per germline, CDR1 MNHEY and CDR2 SVGAGI. The CDR3 is 16 amino acids. After removal of 2 bases from V and 5 bases from J, the junction contained 7 bases not matched to a gene. The CDR3 sequence: CASSYEGTRGTGELFF. CDR3 DNA sequence: TGTGCCAGCAGTTACGAGGGGACTAGAGGGACCGGGGAGCTGTTTTTT.